This T cell receptor beta chain was sequenced in a study of TIL therapy for anti-PD-1-resistant metastatic lung cancer. CDR1 and CDR2 from the germline V gene are DFQATT and SNEGSKA (reference sequence). This CDR3 region has 11 residues. Time point noted: pre-treatment sample, taken before nivolumab and TIL therapy. This was the immunoSEQ v3 assay. Assay: immunoSEQ multiplex PCR; the TCRdb copy retains only in-frame clones and omits some. The sample shows tens of thousands of clones, roughly 85% of them seen only once. This clonotype was obtained from a person aged 25-85 years with non-small cell lung cancer. The chain uses TRBV20-1 and TRBJ1-2; 7 nucleotides align to TRBD1. The sequencing used blood, collected at baseline. DNA of the CDR3: TGCAGCGGGACAGTCATTTATGGCTACACCTTC. As protein: CSGTVIYGYTF.